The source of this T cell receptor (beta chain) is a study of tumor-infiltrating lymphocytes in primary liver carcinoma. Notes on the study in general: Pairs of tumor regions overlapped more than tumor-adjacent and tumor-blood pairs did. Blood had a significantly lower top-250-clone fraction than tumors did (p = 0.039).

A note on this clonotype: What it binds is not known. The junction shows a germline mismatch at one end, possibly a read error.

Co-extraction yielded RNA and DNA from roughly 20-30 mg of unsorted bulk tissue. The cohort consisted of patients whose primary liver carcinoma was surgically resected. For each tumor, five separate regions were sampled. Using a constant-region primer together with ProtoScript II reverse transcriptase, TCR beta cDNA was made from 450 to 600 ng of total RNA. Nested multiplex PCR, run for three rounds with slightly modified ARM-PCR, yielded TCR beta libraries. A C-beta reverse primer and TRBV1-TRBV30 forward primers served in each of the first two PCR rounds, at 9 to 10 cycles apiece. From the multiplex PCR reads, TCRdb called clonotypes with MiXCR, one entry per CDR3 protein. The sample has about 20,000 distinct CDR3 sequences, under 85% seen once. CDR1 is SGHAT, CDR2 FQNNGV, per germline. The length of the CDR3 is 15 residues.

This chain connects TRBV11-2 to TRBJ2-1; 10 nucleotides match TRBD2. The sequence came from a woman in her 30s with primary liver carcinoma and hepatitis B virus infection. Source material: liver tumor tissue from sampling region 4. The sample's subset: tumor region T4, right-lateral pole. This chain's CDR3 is CASSLVQRGGNEEFF. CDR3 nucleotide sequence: TGTGCCAGCAGCTTAGTCCAGCGGGGGGGAAATGAGGAGTTCTTC.